This TCR beta chain emerged from a study of T cell responses to AZD1222 COVID-19 vaccine. Looking at the study overall: Second-dose intervals near 4 or 12 weeks were combined. Overall study findings and caveats: CD4 TCRs linked to vaccination spanned spike, dominating at 160-218 and 743-854. Among those given AZD1222, only six were seropositive at baseline.

Sequenced by immunoSEQ multiplex PCR; TCRdb stores in-frame clones only, minus some. This sample has 150,000 to 200,000 clones, with about 90% found just once. In regard to this clone: The antigen remains undetermined.

Germline CDR1 and CDR2: MDHEN and SYDVKM. CDR3 size: 15 residues. V dropped 7 bases and J dropped 2; count of bases not matched to a gene: 6. The chain is built from TRBV28 and TRBJ2-7; 12 bases line up with TRBD2. The clonotype originates from an adult in good health. The source material was peripheral blood, sampled on day 0 of AZD1222 vaccination. The CDR3 spells CASTLGLAGTYEQYF. In DNA form, the CDR3 reads TGTGCCAGCACCCTAGGACTAGCGGGAACCTACGAGCAGTACTTC.